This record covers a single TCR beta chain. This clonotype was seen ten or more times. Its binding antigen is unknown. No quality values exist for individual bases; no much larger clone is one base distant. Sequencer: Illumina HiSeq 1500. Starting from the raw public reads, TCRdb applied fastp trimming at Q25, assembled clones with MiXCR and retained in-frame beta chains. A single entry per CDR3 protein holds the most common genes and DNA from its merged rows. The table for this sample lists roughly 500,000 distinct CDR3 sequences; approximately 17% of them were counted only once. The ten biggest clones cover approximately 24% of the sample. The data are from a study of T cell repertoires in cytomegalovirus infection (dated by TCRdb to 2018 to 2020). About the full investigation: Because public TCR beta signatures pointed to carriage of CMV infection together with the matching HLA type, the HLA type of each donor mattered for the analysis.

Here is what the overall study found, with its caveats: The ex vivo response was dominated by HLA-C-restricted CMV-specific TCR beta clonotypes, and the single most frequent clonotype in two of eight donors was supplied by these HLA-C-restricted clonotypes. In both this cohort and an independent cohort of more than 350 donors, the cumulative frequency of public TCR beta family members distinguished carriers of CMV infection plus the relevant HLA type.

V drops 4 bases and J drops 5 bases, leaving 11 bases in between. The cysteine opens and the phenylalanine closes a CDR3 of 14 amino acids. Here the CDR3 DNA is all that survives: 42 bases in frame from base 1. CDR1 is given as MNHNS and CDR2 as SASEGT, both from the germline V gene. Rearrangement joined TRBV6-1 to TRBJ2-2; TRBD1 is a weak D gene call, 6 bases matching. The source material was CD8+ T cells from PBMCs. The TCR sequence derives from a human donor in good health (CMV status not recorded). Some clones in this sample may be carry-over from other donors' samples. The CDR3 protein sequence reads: CASSVGARTGELFF. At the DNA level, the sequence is TGTGCCAGCAGTGTGGGGGCCCGGACCGGGGAGCTGTTTTTT.